This is a list of T cell receptor beta chains from one sample in a study of blood T cell repertoires in COVID-19. Measured with immunoSEQ multiplex PCR; TCRdb has only the in-frame clones, and not every one. The repertoire holds some 250,000 clones, with 82% as singletons. The sequencing sample was made of peripheral blood. The receptors originated from a woman aged 60 to 75 with active or convalescent COVID-19. The CDR3 runs from the conserved cysteine through the conserved F or W. Each record gives: V gene, clone size, D gene, J gene, CDR3 DNA, CDR3 protein. D genes are given only for firm matches. Not all rows give a size; the values are once, few, many and, for expanded clones, a class.

V: TRBV5-1; size: .; D: .; J: TRBJ2-1; DNA: TGCGCCAGCAGCTCGGACAGAACTCTCAATGAGCAGTTCTTC; CDR3: CASSSDRTLNEQFF
V: TRBV18; size: .; D: TRBD1; J: TRBJ2-7; DNA: TGTGCCAGCTCACCATTATCCGGGACAGGGGGCGAGCAGTACTTC; CDR3: CASSPLSGTGGEQYF
V: TRBV18; size: .; D: .; J: TRBJ2-2; DNA: TGTGCCAGCTCACCAGGTCAGACGAACACCGGGGAGCTGTTTTTT; CDR3: CASSPGQTNTGELFF
V: TRBV5-1; size: once; D: TRBD1; J: TRBJ1-2; DNA: TGCGCCAGCAGTTCGGGACAGGGGGCTTCCAACTATGGCTACACCTTC; CDR3: CASSSGQGASNYGYTF
V: TRBV6-2/TRBV6-3; size: .; D: .; J: TRBJ2-3; DNA: TGTGCCAGCAGTTACTGGGGACTTACTTTCACAGATACGCAGTATTTT; CDR3: CASSYWGLTFTDTQYF
V: TRBV5-1; size: .; D: TRBD1; J: TRBJ1-3; DNA: TGCGCCAGCAGCTCTGGACAGGGCAACACCATATATTTT; CDR3: CASSSGQGNTIYF
V: TRBV30; size: once; D: TRBD1; J: TRBJ1-1; DNA: TGTGCCTGGAGTTCCGGGCAGGGGGCGGTCACTGAAGCTTTCTTT; CDR3: CAWSSGQGAVTEAFF
V: TRBV10-3; size: once; D: TRBD1; J: TRBJ2-5; DNA: TGTGCCATCAGTGACGGGACAGGGGCCCAAGAGACCCAGTACTTC; CDR3: CAISDGTGAQETQYF
V: TRBV9; size: .; D: TRBD1; J: TRBJ1-2; DNA: TGTGCCAGCAGCCGACAGGGTAACTATGGCTACACCTTC; CDR3: CASSRQGNYGYTF
V: TRBV19; size: .; D: TRBD1; J: TRBJ2-3; DNA: TGTGCCAGTAGTATGCGGCAGGGGGCCGGAGATACGCAGTATTTT; CDR3: CASSMRQGAGDTQYF
V: TRBV30; size: .; D: TRBD2; J: TRBJ2-1; DNA: TGTGCCTGGAGTAGCAGGGGGGCTAGCGGGGTCTACAATGAGCAGTTCTTC; CDR3: CAWSSRGASGVYNEQFF
V: TRBV6-5; size: .; D: TRBD1; J: TRBJ1-5; DNA: TGTGCCAGCACCCCGGTGGGACAGGGTGGGCAGCCCCAGCATTTT; CDR3: CASTPVGQGGQPQHF
V: TRBV4-3; size: .; D: TRBD1; J: TRBJ1-2; DNA: TGCGCCAGCAGCCTACAGGGGTACTATGGCTACACCTTC; CDR3: CASSLQGYYGYTF
V: TRBV5-6; size: .; D: TRBD2; J: TRBJ2-5; DNA: TGTGCCAGCAGTTCTAATACACCGGGGGGCCAGTACTTC; CDR3: CASSSNTPGGQYF
V: TRBV2; size: .; D: TRBD1; J: TRBJ1-2; DNA: TGTGCCAGCAGTAAGGACAGGGGGCCATTCAATGGCTACACCTTC; CDR3: CASSKDRGPFNGYTF
V: TRBV9; size: .; D: TRBD1; J: TRBJ1-3; DNA: TGTGCCAGCAGCGCCTCACAGGGGGGAAACACCATATATTTT; CDR3: CASSASQGGNTIYF
V: TRBV30; size: .; D: .; J: TRBJ1-5; DNA: TGTGCCTGGAGGGCACAGAGCAATCAGCCCCAGCATTTT; CDR3: CAWRAQSNQPQHF
V: TRBV5-6; size: .; D: TRBD1; J: TRBJ1-1; DNA: TGTGCCAGCAGCCTCGGACAGGGGTTGACCACTGAAGCTTTCTTT; CDR3: CASSLGQGLTTEAFF
V: TRBV28; size: .; D: TRBD1; J: TRBJ1-2; DNA: TGTGCCAGCGGGAGAGACAGGGGATCCAGGGGCTACACCTTC; CDR3: CASGRDRGSRGYTF
V: TRBV19; size: .; D: TRBD1; J: TRBJ2-3; DNA: TGTGCCAGTAGTATAGATGCCCCGGGACAGGGGGCGCAAGATACGCAGTATTTT; CDR3: CASSIDAPGQGAQDTQYF
V: TRBV7-3; size: .; D: .; J: TRBJ2-5; DNA: TGTGCCTCAAGCGACGGCAGCCAAGAGACCCAGTACTTC; CDR3: CASSDGSQETQYF
V: TRBV5-6; size: .; D: .; J: TRBJ1-6; DNA: TGTGCCAGCAGCTTGGGCGTCCGGGATTCACCCCTCCACTTT; CDR3: CASSLGVRDSPLHF
V: TRBV20-1; size: .; D: TRBD1; J: TRBJ1-2; DNA: TGCAGTGGGAAGGGGGCGGGTGGCTACACCTTC; CDR3: CSGKGAGGYTF
V: TRBV7-2; size: .; D: .; J: TRBJ1-3; DNA: TGTGCCAGCAGCTTAGCCGTCGGTTCTGGAAACACCATATATTTT; CDR3: CASSLAVGSGNTIYF
V: TRBV3-1/TRBV3-2; size: .; D: TRBD1; J: TRBJ2-3; DNA: TGTGCCAGCAGCCCAGACAGGGGGACAGATACGCAGTATTTT; CDR3: CASSPDRGTDTQYF
V: TRBV18; size: .; D: TRBD1; J: TRBJ1-5; DNA: TGTGCCAGCTCACGACAACGACCCGGGACAGCAAATCAGCCCCAGCATTTT; CDR3: CASSRQRPGTANQPQHF
V: TRBV9; size: .; D: .; J: TRBJ1-2; DNA: TGTGCCAGCAGCGTAGCTACGGGGGGGGCTTATGGCTACACCTTC; CDR3: CASSVATGGAYGYTF
V: TRBV5-5; size: .; D: .; J: TRBJ1-3; DNA: TGTGCCAGCAGGCAGGCCGGGGCTGGAAACACCATATATTTT; CDR3: CASRQAGAGNTIYF
V: TRBV11-3; size: .; D: TRBD2; J: TRBJ2-4; DNA: TGTGCCAGCAGCTTAGTCCTAGCGGGGGGTATTCAGTACTTC; CDR3: CASSLVLAGGIQYF
V: TRBV3-1/TRBV3-2; size: .; D: .; J: TRBJ1-4; DNA: TGTGCCAGCAGGGGAGGGGGGCGAACTAATGAAAAACTGTTTTTT; CDR3: CASRGGGRTNEKLFF
V: TRBV6-1; size: .; D: TRBD1; J: TRBJ1-2; DNA: TGTGCCAGCAGTTCAGGACAGGGCTATGGCTACACCTTC; CDR3: CASSSGQGYGYTF
V: TRBV12-3/TRBV12-4; size: .; D: TRBD1; J: TRBJ1-1; DNA: TGTGCCAGCAGCCCGACAGGGTGGACTGAAGCTTTCTTT; CDR3: CASSPTGWTEAFF
V: TRBV18; size: .; D: .; J: TRBJ1-1; DNA: TGTGCCAGCTCACCACTCCAGGACACTGAAGCTTTCTTT; CDR3: CASSPLQDTEAFF
V: TRBV7-2; size: .; D: .; J: TRBJ1-2; DNA: TGTGCCAGCAGCCCTCTCCCAGGGAGGGCCTATGGCTACACCTTC; CDR3: CASSPLPGRAYGYTF
V: TRBV19; size: .; D: TRBD1; J: TRBJ1-1; DNA: TGTGCCAGTAGTCCCCTCAGGTGGGACAGGGTTGACACTGAAGCTTTCTTT; CDR3: CASSPLRWDRVDTEAFF
V: TRBV6-2/TRBV6-3; size: .; D: TRBD1; J: TRBJ1-6; DNA: TGTGCCAGCAGCCCGGGACAGGGGAGGTCTAATTCACCCCTCCACTTT; CDR3: CASSPGQGRSNSPLHF
V: TRBV5-4; size: .; D: TRBD2; J: TRBJ2-3; DNA: TGTGCCAGCACTATGGGAAAGCGGGGGGTCCCAGATACGCAGTATTTT; CDR3: CASTMGKRGVPDTQYF
V: TRBV6-1; size: .; D: TRBD2; J: TRBJ2-3; DNA: TGTGCCAGCAGGGCTAGCGGGGCTTCCACAGATACGCAGTATTTT; CDR3: CASRASGASTDTQYF
V: TRBV10-2; size: .; D: TRBD2; J: TRBJ2-7; DNA: TGCGCCAGCAAGGGGACTAGCGTAGGGGACGAGCAGTACTTC; CDR3: CASKGTSVGDEQYF
V: TRBV2; size: .; D: .; J: TRBJ1-5; DNA: TGTGCCAGCAGTGTTCGGGGAGCGGGTACGACGAGCAATCAGCCCCAGCATTTT; CDR3: CASSVRGAGTTSNQPQHF
V: TRBV6-5; size: .; D: TRBD1; J: TRBJ1-1; DNA: TGTGCCAGCAGTTACGACAGGGCTACTGAAGCTTTCTTT; CDR3: CASSYDRATEAFF
V: TRBV18; size: .; D: TRBD1; J: TRBJ1-6; DNA: TGTGCCAGCTCGCGGGACAGTAATAATTCACCCCTCCACTTT; CDR3: CASSRDSNNSPLHF
V: TRBV30; size: few; D: TRBD2; J: TRBJ2-3; DNA: TGTGCCTGGCAACTAGCGGGGGGGCCGATAGATACGCAGTATTTT; CDR3: CAWQLAGGPIDTQYF
V: TRBV6-5; size: .; D: .; J: TRBJ1-4; DNA: TGTGCCAGCAGTTTCCGCGGCGTTGGTGAAAAACTGTTTTTT; CDR3: CASSFRGVGEKLFF
V: TRBV18; size: .; D: .; J: TRBJ1-4; DNA: TGTGCCAGCTCGAACGGGGTGGGCGATGAAAAACTGTTTTTT; CDR3: CASSNGVGDEKLFF
V: TRBV2; size: .; D: TRBD2; J: TRBJ2-1; DNA: TGTGCCAGCAGGAGACTAGCGGGGGAGGATGAGCAGTTCTTC; CDR3: CASRRLAGEDEQFF
V: TRBV19; size: .; D: .; J: TRBJ1-1; DNA: TGTGCCAGTAGTTGGGCTAACACTGAAGCTTTCTTT; CDR3: CASSWANTEAFF
V: TRBV2; size: .; D: TRBD1; J: TRBJ1-2; DNA: TGTGCCAGCAGTCCGGACAGGGGAGAAGGCTACACCTTC; CDR3: CASSPDRGEGYTF
V: TRBV2; size: .; D: TRBD2; J: TRBJ2-7; DNA: TGTGCCAGCAGTACTAGCGGGCAACCCCGTGAGGAGCAGTACTTC; CDR3: CASSTSGQPREEQYF
V: TRBV25-1; size: once; D: .; J: TRBJ1-1; DNA: TGTGCCAGCAGTGAATATAAGAAGGGGGCTGAAGCTTTCTTT; CDR3: CASSEYKKGAEAFF